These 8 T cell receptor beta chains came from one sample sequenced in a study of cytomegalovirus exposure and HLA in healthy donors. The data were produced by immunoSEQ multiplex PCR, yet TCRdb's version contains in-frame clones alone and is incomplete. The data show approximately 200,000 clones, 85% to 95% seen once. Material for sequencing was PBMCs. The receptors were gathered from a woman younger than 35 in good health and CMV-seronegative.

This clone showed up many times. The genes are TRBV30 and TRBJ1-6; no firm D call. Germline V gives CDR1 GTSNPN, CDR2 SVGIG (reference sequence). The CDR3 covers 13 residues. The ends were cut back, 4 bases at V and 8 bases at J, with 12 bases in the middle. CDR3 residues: CAWKEVAHSPLHF. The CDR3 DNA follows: TGTGCCTGGAAGGAGGTGGCCCATTCACCCCTCCACTTT.

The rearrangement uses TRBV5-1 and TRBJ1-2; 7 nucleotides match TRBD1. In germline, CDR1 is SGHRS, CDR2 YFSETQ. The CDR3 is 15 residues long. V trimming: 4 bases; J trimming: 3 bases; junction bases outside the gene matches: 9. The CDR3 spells CASSPSRDRYYGYTF. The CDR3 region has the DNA TGCGCCAGCAGCCCATCCCGGGACAGATACTATGGCTACACCTTC.

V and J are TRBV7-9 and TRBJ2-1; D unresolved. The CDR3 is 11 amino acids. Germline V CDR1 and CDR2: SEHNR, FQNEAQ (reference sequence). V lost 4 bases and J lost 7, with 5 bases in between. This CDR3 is CASSSGNEQFF. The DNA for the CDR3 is TGTGCCAGCAGCTCGGGTAATGAGCAGTTCTTC.

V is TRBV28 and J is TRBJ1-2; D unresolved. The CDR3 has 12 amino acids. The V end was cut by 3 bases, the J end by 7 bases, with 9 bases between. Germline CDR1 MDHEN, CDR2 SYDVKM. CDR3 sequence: CASSLSPVGYTF. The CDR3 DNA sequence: TGTGCCAGCAGTTTGTCCCCGGTTGGCTACACCTTC.

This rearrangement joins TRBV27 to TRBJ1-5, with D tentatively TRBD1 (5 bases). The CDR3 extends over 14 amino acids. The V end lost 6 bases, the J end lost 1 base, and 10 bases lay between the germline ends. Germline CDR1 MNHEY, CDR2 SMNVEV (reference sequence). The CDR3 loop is CASSWRGSNQPQHF. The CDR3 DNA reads TGTGCCAGCAGCTGGAGGGGCAGCAATCAGCCCCAGCATTTT.

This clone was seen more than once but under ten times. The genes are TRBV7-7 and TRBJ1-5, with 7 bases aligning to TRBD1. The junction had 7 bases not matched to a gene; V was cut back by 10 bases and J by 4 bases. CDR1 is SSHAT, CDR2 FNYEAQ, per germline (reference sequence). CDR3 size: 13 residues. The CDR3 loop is CATAQGENQPQHF. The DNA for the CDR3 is TGTGCCACCGCGCAGGGGGAGAATCAGCCCCAGCATTTT.

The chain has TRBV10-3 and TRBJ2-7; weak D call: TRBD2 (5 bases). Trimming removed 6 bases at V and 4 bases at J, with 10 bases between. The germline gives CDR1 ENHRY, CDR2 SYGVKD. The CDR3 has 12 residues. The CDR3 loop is CAIRTDSYEQYF. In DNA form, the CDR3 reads TGTGCCATCAGGACGGACTCGTACGAGCAGTACTTC.

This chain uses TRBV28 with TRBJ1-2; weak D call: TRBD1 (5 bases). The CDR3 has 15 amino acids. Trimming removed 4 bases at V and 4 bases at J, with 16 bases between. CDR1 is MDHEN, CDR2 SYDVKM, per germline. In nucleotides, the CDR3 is TGTGCCAGCAGTTCCCCAAAACCAAGGGGCTATGGCTACACCTTC. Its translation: CASSSPKPRGYGYTF.